A single sample gave rise to the 21 T cell receptor beta chains below, sequenced in a study of blood T cell repertoires in COVID-19. The table came from immunoSEQ multiplex PCR; TCRdb's copy has only in-frame clones and leaves some out. The data hold hundreds of thousands of clones, with about nine tenths observed a single time. The sequenced sample consisted of peripheral blood. These receptors were collected from a man aged 80 or over with acute or convalescent COVID-19.

CDR3 in DNA: TGTGCCAGCAGTTTAAGGGAGCTTCAGCCCCAGCATTTT. Protein sequence: CASSLRELQPQHF. The chain carries TRBV27 and TRBJ1-5; D is uncertain. The CDR3 is 13 residues long. CDR1 is MNHEY, CDR2 SMNVEV, per germline (reference sequence). The V gene lost 2 bases and the J gene lost 6 bases, with 8 bases spanning the gap.

The rearrangement uses TRBV19 and TRBJ2-7; TRBD1 matches at 8 bases. Germline loops: CDR1 LNHDA, CDR2 SQIVND (reference sequence). Trimming took 5 bases from V and 9 from J; bases not matched to a gene: 6. This CDR3 has 12 amino acids. CDR3 protein: CASSDQGAVQYF. CDR3 sequence (DNA): TGTGCCAGTAGTGACCAGGGGGCAGTGCAGTACTTC. The variable domain in full, completed from reference TRBV19 and TRBJ2-7, reads DGGITQSPKYLFRKEGQNVTLSCEQNLNHDAMYWYRQDPGQGLRLIYYSQIVNDFQKGDIAEGYSVSREKKESFPLTVTSAQKNPTAFYLCASSDQGAVQYFGPGTRLTVT.

The chain couples TRBV5-6 to TRBJ1-2; possible D gene TRBD1, 6 bases. Trimming removed 1 base at V and 8 bases at J, with 15 bases between. Germline CDR1 and CDR2: SGHDT and YYEEEE. The CDR3 runs to 14 residues. The CDR3 here is CASSLRQDSMGYTF. The CDR3, as DNA: TGTGCCAGCAGCTTGAGACAGGATTCTATGGGCTACACCTTC.

The chain uses TRBV13 and TRBJ2-5; TRBD2 matches at 9 bases. CDR3 length equals 20 residues. The germline CDR1 and CDR2 sequences are PRHDT and FYEKMQ (reference sequence). V was clipped by 4 bases and J by 2 bases; unmatched bases: 20. In DNA form, the CDR3 reads TGTGCCAGCAGCTCCCGTAGCGGGAGTGGGTTATTTGGTTGGCAAGAGACCCAGTACTTC. Its protein product is CASSSRSGSGLFGWQETQYF. Drawing the rest from reference TRBV13 and TRBJ2-5, the complete variable domain is AAGVIQSPRHLIKEKRETATLKCYPIPRHDTVYWYQQGPGQDPQFLISFYEKMQSDKGSIPDRFSAQQFSDYHSELNMSSLELGDSALYFCASSSRSGSGLFGWQETQYFGPGTRLLVL.

The CDR3 here is CASGDTEAFF. The DNA for the CDR3 is TGTGCCTCAGGGGACACTGAAGCTTTCTTT. The chain has TRBV30 and TRBJ1-1; D is possibly TRBD1 (6 bases). Germline assignment: CDR1 GTSNPN and CDR2 SVGIG (reference sequence). The CDR3 totals 10 residues. Trimming removed 7 bases from V and 3 bases from J, with 6 bases in between. Complete variable domain (other parts from reference TRBV30 and TRBJ1-1): SQTIHQWPATLVQPVGSPLSLECTVEGTSNPNLYWYRQAAGRGLQLLFYSVGIGQISSEVPQNLSASRPQDRQFILSSKKLLLSDSGFYLCASGDTEAFFGQGTRLTVV.

The count of this clone is one. The chain links TRBV9 to TRBJ2-1, with D possibly matching TRBD2 (6 bases). V was pared by 0 bases and J by 5 bases, with 12 bases between. CDR1 is SGDLS, CDR2 YYNGEE, per germline. The CDR3 has 15 residues. The chain's CDR3 is CASSVVGGLNNEQFF. The CDR3 nucleotides are TGTGCCAGCAGCGTAGTCGGGGGACTTAACAATGAGCAGTTCTTC.

V and J are TRBV29-1 and TRBJ1-1; the D is unclear. There are 12 residues in the CDR3. Germline values: CDR1 SQVTM, CDR2 ANQGSEA. The ends were cut back, 4 bases at V and 0 bases at J, with 6 bases in the middle. CDR3 protein: CSVGEVNTEAFF. CDR3 in DNA: TGCAGCGTTGGTGAGGTGAACACTGAAGCTTTCTTT.

The rearrangement joins TRBV30 to TRBJ1-4; D uncertain. V shed 2 bases and J shed 5 bases, with 9 bases lying between them. This CDR3 contains 13 residues. CDR1 GTSNPN and CDR2 SVGIG come from the germline V gene (reference sequence). The CDR3: CAWSWQRNEKLFF. Here the CDR3 DNA reads TGTGCCTGGAGTTGGCAGAGGAATGAAAAACTGTTTTTT.

J is TRBJ2-3 and V is TRBV11-2; 7 bases are shared with TRBD2. Germline CDR1 SGHAT, CDR2 FQNNGV. This CDR3 is built from 16 residues. The V and J ends lost 6 bases and 1 base, in that order; junction bases with no gene match: 10. The CDR3 loop is CASRVSSGPGTDTQYF. The CDR3, as DNA: TGTGCCAGCAGGGTCTCTAGCGGACCTGGCACAGATACGCAGTATTTT.

V usage is TRBV6-6 and J usage is TRBJ2-7; D is possibly TRBD2 (6 bases). Germline values: CDR1 MNHNY, CDR2 SVGAGI (reference sequence). The CDR3 loop spans 19 amino acids. Trimming left V 5 bases short and J 1 base short, with 27 bases between. The CDR3 here is CASSRTGTPRRGPSYEQYV. The DNA for the CDR3 is TGTGCCAGCAGTCGTACCGGGACCCCCAGGCGGGGTCCTTCCTACGAGCAGTACGTC.

The chain employs TRBV28 and TRBJ1-5; D possibly corresponds to TRBD1 (6 bases). The V gene's germline CDR1 is MDHEN and CDR2 SYDVKM. The CDR3 extends over 16 amino acids. Trimming cost V 0 bases and J 1 base, with 10 bases left between them. This CDR3 is CASSLWGAGSNQPQHF. CDR3 sequence (DNA): TGTGCCAGCAGTTTATGGGGGGCTGGGAGCAATCAGCCCCAGCATTTT.

V and J are TRBV7-6 and TRBJ2-2; D is possibly TRBD2 (6 bases). The V gene lost 3 bases and the J gene lost 0 bases, with 14 bases spanning the gap. In germline, CDR1 is SGHVS, CDR2 FNYEAQ. The CDR3 length is 17 residues. CDR3 sequence: CASSFQRRETNTGELFF. The CDR3 DNA reads as TGTGCCAGCAGCTTCCAGAGGAGGGAAACGAACACCGGGGAGCTGTTTTTT.

This sequence joins TRBV30 and TRBJ2-7, with D possibly matching TRBD1 (6 bases). This CDR3 region has 15 residues. The V end lost 0 bases, the J end lost 4 bases, and 16 bases lay between the germline ends. CDR1 is GTSNPN, CDR2 SVGIG, per germline (reference sequence). CDR3 DNA: TGTGCCTGGAGTGTACATGTAGGGGGACCTTACGAGCAGTACTTC. It codes for CAWSVHVGGPYEQYF.

The V call is TRBV19, the J call TRBJ2-1; weak D call: TRBD1 (5 bases). Germline CDR1 LNHDA, CDR2 SQIVND (reference sequence). V was cut by 5 bases and J by 5 bases, with 10 bases left in between. This CDR3 has 13 amino acids. CDR3 nucleotide sequence: TGTGCCAGTAGTGCCCGACAGAACAATGAGCAGTTCTTC. Its protein is CASSARQNNEQFF. Based on the CDR3 plus reference TRBV19 and TRBJ2-1, the full variable domain is DGGITQSPKYLFRKEGQNVTLSCEQNLNHDAMYWYRQDPGQGLRLIYYSQIVNDFQKGDIAEGYSVSREKKESFPLTVTSAQKNPTAFYLCASSARQNNEQFFGPGTRLTVL.

The rearrangement links TRBV19 to TRBJ1-5, with D perhaps TRBD1 (6 bases). Between the trimmed V and J ends, which lost 6 bases and 3 bases, there was a span of 15 bases. The length of the CDR3 is 15 residues. CDR1 and CDR2 from the germline V gene are LNHDA and SQIVND (reference sequence). The DNA for the CDR3 is TGTGCCAGTAGCCCCAACGGACAGAACAATCAGCCCCAGCATTTT. Translated, it gives CASSPNGQNNQPQHF.

The J gene is TRBJ1-3, the V gene TRBV10-1; D is ambiguous. Between the trimmed V and J ends, which lost 2 bases and 8 bases, there was a span of 19 bases. CDR3 length: 16 amino acids. Germline V gene data show CDR1 as WNHNN and CDR2 as SYGVQD (reference sequence). The DNA of the CDR3 is TGCGCCAGCAGTGAGGGCGGGGAGGTTGTCGGGCACACCATATATTTT. This gives the protein CASSEGGEVVGHTIYF.

Written as DNA, the CDR3 is TGTGCTAGTGGTTTGGGTAGACTTGATGAGCAGTTCTTC. It translates to CASGLGRLDEQFF. This chain connects TRBV12-5 to TRBJ2-1, with no clear D. Trimming removed 1 base at V and 8 bases at J, with 9 bases between. The CDR3 has 13 amino acids. CDR1 and CDR2 (germline): LGHNT, FRNRAP. Complete variable domain (other parts from reference TRBV12-5 and TRBJ2-1): DARVTQTPRHKVTEMGQEVTMRCQPILGHNTVFWYRQTMMQGLELLAYFRNRAPLDDSGMPKDRFSAEMPDATLATLKIQPSEPRDSAVYFCASGLGRLDEQFFGPGTRLTVL.

V is TRBV7-2 and J is TRBJ2-3; TRBD1 aligns across 7 bases. Per the germline V gene, CDR1 is SGHTA and CDR2 is FQGNSA. The CDR3 has 15 residues. The V and J ends lost 5 bases and 0 bases, in that order; junction bases with no gene match: 5. This CDR3 reads CASSRRQGSTDTQYF. For the CDR3, the DNA is TGTGCCAGCAGCCGGCGACAGGGAAGCACAGATACGCAGTATTTT.

The J gene is TRBJ2-1, the V gene TRBV30; 9 bases match TRBD1. J lost 10 bases, V lost 0 bases, and 10 bases had no gene match. This CDR3 contains 15 residues. Germline CDR1 GTSNPN, CDR2 SVGIG (reference sequence). In DNA, the CDR3 is TGTGCCTGGAGTGTACAGTCTTGGGGACAGGGAGAGCAGTTCTTC. Amino acid sequence: CAWSVQSWGQGEQFF.

V usage is TRBV5-5 and J usage is TRBJ2-3, with a tentative D call TRBD2 (5 bases). Germline values: CDR1 SGHKS, CDR2 YYEKEE (reference sequence). The CDR3 runs to 16 residues. V was cut by 0 bases and J by 3 bases, with 14 bases left in between. The CDR3 DNA follows: TGTGCCAGCAGCTTGGTGGTGGCCCGCGGGACAGATACGCAGTATTTT. It is translated as CASSLVVARGTDTQYF.

This sequence joins TRBV11-2 and TRBJ1-5; D unclear. The CDR3 totals 13 residues. Germline V gene lookup returns CDR1 SGHAT and CDR2 FQNNGV. V was shortened by 0 bases and J by 5 bases, with 5 bases between the two germline ends. DNA for the CDR3: TGTGCCAGCAGCTTAGAACAACATCAGCCCCAGCATTTT. As protein: CASSLEQHQPQHF.